A selection of T cell receptor beta chains follows, all from one sample in a study of technical replicates of blood from a handful of donors. Clones were read by immunoSEQ multiplex PCR, and TCRdb kept only the in-frame ones, dropping some. The sample lists about 83,000 clones, 92% seen once, with about 0.27% in the top ten. The sequencing sample was made of T cells isolated from PBMCs. The receptors were sampled from a human donor in good health. The CDR3 runs from the conserved cysteine through the conserved F or W. A D gene is named only where the DNA matches it firmly. Expanded clones get a size class; other rows say once, few or many, or leave the size out.

V,size,D,J,DNA,CDR3
TRBV18,once,TRBD1,TRBJ1-4,TGTGCCAGCTCACCACGGGGGACAGGGAAAGAAAAACTGTTTTTT,CASSPRGTGKEKLFF
TRBV27,NA,TRBD2,TRBJ2-7,TGTGCCAGCAGTCCCGGGACTAGCGGGTCTGCAAAATCGTACTCGTACTTC,CASSPGTSGSAKSYSYF
TRBV6-5,NA,TRBD1,TRBJ1-4,TGTGCCAGCAGTCTAGACAGGGTGGATGAAAAACTGTTTTTT,CASSLDRVDEKLFF
TRBV6-5,NA,NA,TRBJ2-3,TGTGCCAGCAGCCCCGCAGGCCTGAGCACAGATACGCAGTATTTT,CASSPAGLSTDTQYF
TRBV6-5,NA,TRBD1,TRBJ2-7,TGTGCCTTCAGGGGACAGGGCTCTTACGAGCAGTACTTC,CAFRGQGSYEQYF
TRBV20-1,NA,NA,TRBJ2-1,TGCAGTGTACAGGAGGGTGAGCAGTTCTTC,CSVQEGEQFF
TRBV5-4,NA,NA,TRBJ2-5,TGTGCCAGCAGCTTGGCCTTGGGGCGGGAGACCCAGTACTTC,CASSLALGRETQYF
TRBV18,NA,TRBD1,TRBJ1-2,TGTGCCAGCTCACCCAAACAGGGGGTAATGGATGGCTACACCTTC,CASSPKQGVMDGYTF
TRBV28,NA,TRBD2,TRBJ2-2,TGTGCTTCGAATAGCGGGAGTCTGACCGGGGAGCTGTTTTTT,CASNSGSLTGELFF
TRBV27,once,TRBD1,TRBJ1-2,TGTGCCAGCAGCCACGGGACAGCCTATGGCTACACCTTC,CASSHGTAYGYTF
TRBV7-9,NA,TRBD1,TRBJ2-1,TGTGCCAGCAGCTATGGGACAGTCTCATGGGATGAGCAGTTCTTC,CASSYGTVSWDEQFF
TRBV19,NA,TRBD2,TRBJ2-2,TGTGCCAGTAGTATTGTACGTCCTAGCGGGGGACCCGGGGAGCTGTTTTTT,CASSIVRPSGGPGELFF
TRBV30,few,TRBD1,TRBJ1-1,TGTGCCTGGAGCAGCGGGACAGGGGCTAAAGGGACGGCTTTCTTT,CAWSSGTGAKGTAFF
TRBV5-6,NA,NA,TRBJ1-3,TGTGCCAGCAGCTTAGGCGACAGAACCGGAAACACCATATATTTT,CASSLGDRTGNTIYF